This TCR beta chain emerged from a study of identical twins. TCRdb passed the 5' RACE reads through MiXCR, listing each CDR3 protein once. There are a few hundred thousand distinct CDR3 sequences in the sample; around 9.6% occur only once, and 2.5% to 3% lies in the top ten. The CDR3 loop spans 18 amino acids. The germline gives CDR1 SGHAT, CDR2 FQNNGV. With 4 bases clipped from V and 2 bases from J, the junction kept 12 bases outside the gene matches. The table lists this clonotype with a few counts. This same sample was also part of a study on yellow fever vaccine responses in identical twins.

The sample consisted of PBMCs. The rearrangement uses TRBV11-2 and TRBJ2-1; TRBD1 matches at 9 bases. The sequence was obtained from a young woman in good health. CDR3 coding DNA: TGTGCCAGCAGCTCCCGGGGAGAACAGGGGGCAGCCTACAATGAGCAGTTCTTC. Translation gives CASSSRGEQGAAYNEQFF.